These T cell receptor beta chains were read from a single sample in a study of T cell responses to AZD1222 COVID-19 vaccine. The protocol was immunoSEQ multiplex PCR, while the TCRdb copy is restricted to in-frame clones and leaves out a portion. The profile covers 250,000 to 300,000 clones, with 90% to 95% appearing a single time and around 0.6% taken by the ten largest. The source was peripheral blood, collected 28 days after the second AZD1222 dose. Source of these receptors: an adult who received the AZD1222 COVID-19 vaccine. Each CDR3 is given with its conserved first and last residue. The D gene is left open where the match is weak. For some rows the clone size is stated as once, few or many, or as a class when expanded; others skip it.

D gene	V gene	clone size	J gene	CDR3 DNA	CDR3 protein
-	TRBV18	-	TRBJ1-5	TGTGCCAGCTCACCAAGCAGCCTCAATCAGCCCCAGCATTTT	CASSPSSLNQPQHF
TRBD1	TRBV12-5	-	TRBJ2-1	TGTGCTAGTGGTTTACGGACAGGGGGCGTAAACAATGAGCAGTTCTTC	CASGLRTGGVNNEQFF
TRBD1	TRBV2	-	TRBJ2-2	TGTGCCAGCTGCTGGGGGACAGGGCGCACCGGGGAGCTGTTTTTT	CASCWGTGRTGELFF
TRBD1	TRBV18	-	TRBJ1-1	TGTGCCAGCCAACAGGGGCGGACTGAAGCTTTCTTT	CASQQGRTEAFF
TRBD1	TRBV28	-	TRBJ1-3	TGTGCCAGCAGTTTGCCCAGGGGGGGTTCTGGAAACACCATATATTTT	CASSLPRGGSGNTIYF
-	TRBV5-1	-	TRBJ1-4	TGCGCCAGCAGCTTAGGGTTTTCTGAAAAACTGTTTTTT	CASSLGFSEKLFF
-	TRBV9	few	TRBJ1-1	TGTGCCAGCAGCCTAGAGGGGGGCAGGGCTTTCTTT	CASSLEGGRAFF
-	TRBV2	-	TRBJ1-4	TGTGCCAGCAGTGAAGGGACGAGGGAAAAACTGTTTTTT	CASSEGTREKLFF
-	TRBV7-3	-	TRBJ2-2	TGTGCCAGCAGCCCTGGTGGAGGGAACACCGGGGAGCTGTTTTTT	CASSPGGGNTGELFF
-	TRBV6-5	-	TRBJ1-2	TGTGCCAGCAGTTCCAGGGTGGGCTATGGCTACACCTTC	CASSSRVGYGYTF
-	TRBV6-5	-	TRBJ2-5	TGTGCCAGCAGTTCCCTCGGGGGTCCGGGGGAGACCCAGTACTTC	CASSSLGGPGETQYF
TRBD1	TRBV10-3	-	TRBJ1-1	TGTGCCATCAGTGGAACAGGGGGAGTACGGACTGAAGCTTTCTTT	CAISGTGGVRTEAFF
TRBD1	TRBV7-9	-	TRBJ1-1	TGTGCCAGCAGCTGGGGCAGGGGGGACACTGAAGCTTTCTTT	CASSWGRGDTEAFF
-	TRBV6-5	-	TRBJ1-1	TGTGCCAGCAGCTATACCCCTGGGGAAGCTTTCTTT	CASSYTPGEAFF
-	TRBV7-9	-	TRBJ2-4	TGTGCCAGCAGCCCCCCCTCGAACATTCAGTACTTC	CASSPPSNIQYF
-	TRBV29-1	-	TRBJ1-1	TGCAGCGTTGGCACCCGATCCAGCACTGAAGCTTTCTTT	CSVGTRSSTEAFF
TRBD1	TRBV5-1	-	TRBJ2-7	TGCGCCAGCAGCTCGGGGACAGCCAGCGACGAGCAGTACTTC	CASSSGTASDEQYF
-	TRBV19	-	TRBJ1-4	TGTGCCAGTAGTACGGGACGGATCAACCGGGAAAAACTGTTTTTT	CASSTGRINREKLFF
-	TRBV20-1	-	TRBJ2-2	TGCAGTGCTAGTCAATCAGGGAGAGCGGAGCTGTTTTTT	CSASQSGRAELFF
TRBD1	TRBV19	-	TRBJ1-1	TGTGCCAGTAACGATCGGACAGGAGCCACTGAAGCTTTCTTT	CASNDRTGATEAFF
-	TRBV28	-	TRBJ1-2	TGTGCCAGCAGTTTAGTTGCCCGGGGGCCCTATGGCTACACCTTC	CASSLVARGPYGYTF
-	TRBV7-3	-	TRBJ2-7	TGTGCCAGCAGCTTAACTGAGGGGGGCTACGAGCAGTACTTC	CASSLTEGGYEQYF
TRBD1	TRBV28	once	TRBJ1-2	TGTGCCAGCAGCCCCCACGGACAGGCTGTCTATGGCTACACCTTC	CASSPHGQAVYGYTF
-	TRBV7-9	-	TRBJ2-2	TGTGCCAGCATCCCGGCGGCTTTCACCGGGGAGCTGTTTTTT	CASIPAAFTGELFF
-	TRBV5-4	few	TRBJ1-1	TGTGCCAGCAGCTTACAAGGACAGACTGAAGCTTTCTTT	CASSLQGQTEAFF
-	TRBV7-2	-	TRBJ2-7	TGTGCCAGCAGCTTAACATCCGAGCAGTACTTC	CASSLTSEQYF
-	TRBV10-1	-	TRBJ1-5	TGCGCCATCCAACCGGGCATGGAGGATAGCAATCAGCCCCAGCATTTT	CAIQPGMEDSNQPQHF
TRBD2	TRBV5-4	-	TRBJ2-3	TGTGCCAGCAGTAATGGGGGGGAGGCCACAGATACGCAGTATTTT	CASSNGGEATDTQYF
-	TRBV28	-	TRBJ2-1	TGTGCCAGCACAAGTAGCGCCTCCTACAATGAGCAGTTCTTC	CASTSSASYNEQFF
-	TRBV7-9	-	TRBJ1-1	TGTGCCAGCAGCTTAGCACAGCCTGAAGCTTTCTTT	CASSLAQPEAFF
TRBD1	TRBV7-8	-	TRBJ1-1	TGTGCAGCCGCCGGGGGACAGGGGGCGCAGACGGCTTTCTTT	CAAAGGQGAQTAFF
-	TRBV7-2	-	TRBJ2-7	TGTGCCAGCAGCCCAGGGTTACCTGGGGGAGGCGAGCAGTACTTC	CASSPGLPGGGEQYF
-	TRBV5-1	once	TRBJ2-2	TGCGCCAGCAGCTTAGATACAGGGACGGGGACCGGGGAGCTGTTTTTT	CASSLDTGTGTGELFF
-	TRBV7-8	once	TRBJ2-2	TGTGCCAGCACCCTAGGGGGGGCGCGGACCGGGGAGCTGTTTTTT	CASTLGGARTGELFF
-	TRBV4-3	-	TRBJ2-2	TGCGCCAGCAGCCACGAGGGGGGCTTCACCGGGGAGCTGTTTTTT	CASSHEGGFTGELFF
-	TRBV19	-	TRBJ1-2	TGTGCCAGTAGTATTCATGACATAAACTATGGCTACACCTTC	CASSIHDINYGYTF
TRBD2	TRBV9	-	TRBJ2-7	TGTGCCAGCAGCGTAGCGGGGACTAGCGCTCTACGAGGGCAGTACTTC	CASSVAGTSALRGQYF
TRBD2	TRBV3-1/TRBV3-2	-	TRBJ2-1	TGTGCCAGCAGCCAAGATAGCGGGAGGACCTACAATGAGCAGTTCTTC	CASSQDSGRTYNEQFF
TRBD1	TRBV6-1	-	TRBJ1-6	TGTGCCAGCAGTGAAGTTGGGACAGTTAATTCACCCCTCCACTTT	CASSEVGTVNSPLHF
-	TRBV5-6	-	TRBJ1-1	TGTGCCAGCAGCCCCCCAGGCGGAAACACTGAAGCTTTCTTT	CASSPPGGNTEAFF
TRBD2	TRBV4-2	-	TRBJ2-1	TGTGCCAGCAGCCAGGACGGGGGGGCCAATAATGAGCAGTTCTTC	CASSQDGGANNEQFF
TRBD2	TRBV4-2	-	TRBJ2-2	TGTGCCAGCAGCCGAGGGGGCGGAACTAGCGGGAGTTCCGGGGAGCTGTTTTTT	CASSRGGGTSGSSGELFF
-	TRBV27	once	TRBJ2-1	TGTGCCAGCACCTCGGACAGCTCCTACAATGAGCAGTTCTTC	CASTSDSSYNEQFF
TRBD2	TRBV27	once	TRBJ2-2	TGTGCCAGCAGTTTACCCCGTGCGGGGGGAAACACCGGGGAGCTGTTTTTT	CASSLPRAGGNTGELFF